This T cell receptor (beta chain) appears in the sequencing data of a study of OX40 agonist ivuxolimab in advanced cancers. With autoimmune disease history or systemic immunosuppression, patients were excluded. Data came from immunoSEQ multiplex PCR; TCRdb stores just in-frame clones and leaves some out. The sample carries around 67,000 clones, roughly 90% recorded once. This clone appeared a single time. Antigen unknown. The study, taken as a whole, reports: Expanded clones tended on average to be more numerous among CD8+ T cells than CD4+. At doses 0.1 to 3.0 mg/kg, CD4+ and CD8+ clones expanded.

The clonotype comes from an adult with an advanced solid tumor such as melanoma, head and neck, liver or kidney cancer. Sample: CD4+ or CD8+ T cells sorted from blood, taken in a trial of the OX40 agonist ivuxolimab.

This CDR3 is CASSQTPVLAGPDTQYF. CDR3 nucleotide sequence: TGCGCCAGCAGCCAAACTCCGGTCTTAGCGGGGCCAGATACGCAGTATTTT. The chain links TRBV4-1 to TRBJ2-3, with 8 bases matching TRBD2. This CDR3 region has 17 residues. V lost 2 bases and J lost 4; bases outside the gene matches: 11. The germline CDR1 and CDR2 sequences are MGHRA and YSYEKL.